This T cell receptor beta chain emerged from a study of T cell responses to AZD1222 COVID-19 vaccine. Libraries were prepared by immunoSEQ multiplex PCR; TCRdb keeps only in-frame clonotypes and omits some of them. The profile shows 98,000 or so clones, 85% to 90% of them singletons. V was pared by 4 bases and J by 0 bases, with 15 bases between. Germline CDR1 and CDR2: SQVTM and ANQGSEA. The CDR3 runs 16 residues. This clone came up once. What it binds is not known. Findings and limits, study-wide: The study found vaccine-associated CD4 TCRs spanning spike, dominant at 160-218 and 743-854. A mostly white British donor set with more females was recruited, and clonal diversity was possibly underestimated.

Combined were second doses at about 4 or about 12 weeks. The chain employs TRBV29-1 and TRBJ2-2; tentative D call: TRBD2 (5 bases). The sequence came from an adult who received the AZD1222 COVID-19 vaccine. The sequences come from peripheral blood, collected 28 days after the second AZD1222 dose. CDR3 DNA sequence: TGCAGCGTTGGCTCGGCTGGGAGCTCGAACACCGGGGAGCTGTTTTTT. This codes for CSVGSAGSSNTGELFF.